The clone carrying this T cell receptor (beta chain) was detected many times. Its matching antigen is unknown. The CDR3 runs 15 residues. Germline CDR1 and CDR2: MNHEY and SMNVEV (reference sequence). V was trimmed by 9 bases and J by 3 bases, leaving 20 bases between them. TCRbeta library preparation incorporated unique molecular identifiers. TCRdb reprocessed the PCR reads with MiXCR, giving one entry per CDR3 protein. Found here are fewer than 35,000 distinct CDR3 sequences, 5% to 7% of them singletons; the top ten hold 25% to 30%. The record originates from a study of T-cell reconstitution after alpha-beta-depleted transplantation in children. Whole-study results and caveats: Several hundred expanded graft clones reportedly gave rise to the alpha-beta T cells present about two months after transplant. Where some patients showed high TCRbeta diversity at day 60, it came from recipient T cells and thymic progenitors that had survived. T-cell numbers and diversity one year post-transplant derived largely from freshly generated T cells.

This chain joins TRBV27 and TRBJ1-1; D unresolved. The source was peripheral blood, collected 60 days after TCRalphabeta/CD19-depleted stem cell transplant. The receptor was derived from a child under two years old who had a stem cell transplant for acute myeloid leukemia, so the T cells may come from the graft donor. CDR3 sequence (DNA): TGTGCCAGTCATATCACCCCATACGGGGACACTGAAGCTTTCTTT. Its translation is CASHITPYGDTEAFF.